This T cell receptor beta chain was sequenced in a study of CD8 T cells in ankylosing spondylitis. Concerning this clonotype itself: Its antigen remains unknown.

Regarding the study as a whole: Apparently characteristic of ankylosing spondylitis blood was a TCR beta motif (roughly eight highly homologous variants).

Using its own MiXCR run on the 5' RACE reads, TCRdb lists one record per CDR3 protein. The data contain approximately 540,000 distinct CDR3 sequences, approximately 11% of them singletons. Trimming took 1 base from V and 6 from J; bases not matched to a gene: 8. Germline CDR1 and CDR2: DFQATT and SNEGSKA (reference sequence). The CDR3 runs 16 residues. The receptor's source is a male donor with ankylosing spondylitis. The V and J genes are TRBV20-1 and TRBJ1-6; the match to TRBD1 covers 8 bases. Sequenced input: blood, either unsorted or a sorted T cell fraction (not recorded which). CDR3 sequence (DNA): TGCAGTGCTAGAGTCGACAGACAGGGGAGTAATTCACCCCTCCACTTT. Amino acid sequence: CSARVDRQGSNSPLHF.